This passage covers 9 T cell receptor beta chains from one sample sequenced in a study of T-cell reconstitution after alpha-beta-depleted transplantation in children. For TCRbeta, the library was prepared with unique molecular identifiers. In TCRdb, the PCR reads were re-called with MiXCR into one record per CDR3 protein. In the table there are 350,000 to 500,000 distinct CDR3 sequences, roughly 43% of which are singletons. Here the sequenced sample was PBMCs, taken before TCRalphabeta/CD19-depleted stem cell transplant. These receptors were collected from a girl under 10 years old with aplastic anemia, due to receive a stem cell transplant.

This clonotype showed up many times. The gene calls are TRBV6-1 and TRBJ2-1; 12 nucleotides line up with TRBD2. The V gene's germline CDR1 is MNHNS and CDR2 SASEGT. V lost 6 bases and J lost 6; bases outside the gene matches: 6. The CDR3 contains 15 residues. The CDR3 loop reads CASRRLAGALNEQFF. The CDR3 nucleotides are TGTGCCAGCAGAAGACTAGCGGGAGCTCTCAATGAGCAGTTCTTC.

This clonotype has ten or more counts. One end of the junction varies from germline; a read error may be responsible. The chain employs TRBV20-1 and TRBJ1-2; TRBD1 agrees at 9 bases. The CDR3 sequence is 13 residues long. CDR1 and CDR2 (germline): DFQATT, SNEGSKA (reference sequence). The CDR3 protein is CSAREDRDRENTF. For the CDR3, the DNA is TGCAGTGCGAGAGAAGACCGGGACAGGGAGAACACCTTC.

This clonotype was seen only a few times. V usage is TRBV27 and J usage is TRBJ1-3; the match to TRBD1 covers 7 bases. Germline V gives CDR1 MNHEY, CDR2 SMNVEV (reference sequence). This CDR3 is built from 15 residues. V gave up 6 bases and J gave up 2 bases; unmatched junction bases: 7. CDR3 nucleotide sequence: TGTGCCAGCAGGCCCAGAGGGGGCCCTGGAAACACCATATATTTT. The encoded protein is CASRPRGGPGNTIYF.

The V gene is TRBV20-1, the J gene TRBJ2-1; 8 nucleotides align to TRBD2. The CDR3 contains 14 residues. Germline loops: CDR1 DFQATT, CDR2 SNEGSKA (reference sequence). The V gene end was trimmed by 4 bases and the J gene end by 7 bases; junction bases not matched to a gene: 9. The CDR3 protein is CSAIGGAAGNEQFF. CDR3 coding DNA: TGCAGTGCTATCGGGGGGGCCGCGGGGAATGAGCAGTTCTTC.

J is TRBJ2-7 and V is TRBV7-2; 7 bases fit TRBD2. Germline CDR1 is SGHTA and CDR2 is FQGNSA. The CDR3 spans 16 residues. V shed 0 bases, J shed 4 bases, and the junction held 9 bases outside the gene matches. The CDR3 loop reads CASSLARAGVIYEQYF. CDR3 DNA: TGTGCCAGCAGCTTAGCCCGGGCGGGAGTAATATACGAGCAGTACTTC.

This clonotype was seen more than once but under ten times. This chain links TRBV7-9 with TRBJ2-7, with D perhaps being TRBD1 or TRBD2 (5 bases each). Per the germline V gene, CDR1 is SEHNR and CDR2 is FQNEAQ (reference sequence). This CDR3 has 17 amino acids. Trimming pared 5 bases from V and 6 bases from J, leaving 26 bases between. CDR3 in DNA: TGTGCCAGCAGCCCGGAAACGGGACCTCGAAGGTTTGGCGAGCAGTACTTC. As protein: CASSPETGPRRFGEQYF.

This clonotype showed up just a few times. The chain links TRBV29-1 to TRBJ1-1, with D maybe TRBD1 (6 bases). The germline V gene encodes CDR1 SQVTM and CDR2 ANQGSEA. V gave up 5 bases and J gave up 11 bases, with 18 bases separating them. The CDR3 extends over 12 amino acids. Written as DNA, the CDR3 is TGCAGCGTTCAGAAGTCCAGGGGAAGCGCTTTCTTT. This codes for CSVQKSRGSAFF.

This clonotype has at least ten counts. The gene calls are TRBV20-1 and TRBJ1-1; no clear D. Per germline, CDR1 DFQATT and CDR2 SNEGSKA (reference sequence). This CDR3 spans 13 amino acids. V was shortened by 1 base and J by 5 bases, with 11 bases between the two germline ends. Here the CDR3 reads CSARGWRETEAFF. CDR3 DNA sequence: TGCAGTGCTAGAGGTTGGCGGGAAACTGAAGCTTTCTTT.

The V call is TRBV28, the J call TRBJ2-3, with D perhaps given as TRBD1 or TRBD2 (6 bases each). V was clipped by 6 bases and J by 7 bases, with 11 bases between them. Germline lookup yields CDR1 MDHEN and CDR2 SYDVKM. The length of the CDR3 is 12 residues. The CDR3: CASSPGAHTQYF. CDR3 bases: TGTGCCAGCAGCCCGGGGGCACATACGCAGTATTTT.